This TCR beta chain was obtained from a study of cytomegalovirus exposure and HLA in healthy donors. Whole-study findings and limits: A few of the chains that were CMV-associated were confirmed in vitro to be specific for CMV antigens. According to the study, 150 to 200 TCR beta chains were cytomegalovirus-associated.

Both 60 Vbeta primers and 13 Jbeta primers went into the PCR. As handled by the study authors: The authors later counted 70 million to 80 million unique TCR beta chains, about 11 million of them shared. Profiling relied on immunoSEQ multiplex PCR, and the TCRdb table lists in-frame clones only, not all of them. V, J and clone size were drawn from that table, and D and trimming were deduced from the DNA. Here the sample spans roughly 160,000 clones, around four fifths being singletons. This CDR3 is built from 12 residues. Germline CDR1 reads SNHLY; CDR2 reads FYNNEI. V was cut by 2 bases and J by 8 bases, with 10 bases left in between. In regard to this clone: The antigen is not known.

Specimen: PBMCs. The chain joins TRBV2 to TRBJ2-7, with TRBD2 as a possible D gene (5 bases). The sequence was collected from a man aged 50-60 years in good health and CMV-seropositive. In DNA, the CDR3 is TGTGCCAGCAGTGAACGGAGGTACCAGCAGTACTTC. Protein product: CASSERRYQQYF.